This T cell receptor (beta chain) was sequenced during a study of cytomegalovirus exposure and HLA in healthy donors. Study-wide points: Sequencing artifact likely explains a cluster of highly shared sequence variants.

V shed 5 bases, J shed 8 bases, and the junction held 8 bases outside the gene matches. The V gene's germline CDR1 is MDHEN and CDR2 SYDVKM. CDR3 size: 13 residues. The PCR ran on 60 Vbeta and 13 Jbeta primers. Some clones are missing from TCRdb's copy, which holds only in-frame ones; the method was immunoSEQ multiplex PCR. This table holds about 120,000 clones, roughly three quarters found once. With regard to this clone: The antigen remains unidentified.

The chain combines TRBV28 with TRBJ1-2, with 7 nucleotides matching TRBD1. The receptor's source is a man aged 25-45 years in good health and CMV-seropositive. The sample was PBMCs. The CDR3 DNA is TGTGCCAGCAGTGGGGGACAGCTGATGGGCTACACCTTC. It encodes CASSGGQLMGYTF.